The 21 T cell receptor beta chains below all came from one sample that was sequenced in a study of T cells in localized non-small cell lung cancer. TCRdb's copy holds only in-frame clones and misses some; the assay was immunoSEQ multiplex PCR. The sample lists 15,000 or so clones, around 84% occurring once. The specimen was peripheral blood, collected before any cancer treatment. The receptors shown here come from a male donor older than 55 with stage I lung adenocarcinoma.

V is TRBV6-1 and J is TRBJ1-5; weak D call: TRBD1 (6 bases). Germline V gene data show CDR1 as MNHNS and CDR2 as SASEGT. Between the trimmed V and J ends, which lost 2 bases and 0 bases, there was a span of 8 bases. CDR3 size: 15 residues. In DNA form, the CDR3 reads TGTGCCAGCAGTGAACAACAGGGTAGCAATCAGCCCCAGCATTTT. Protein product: CASSEQQGSNQPQHF.

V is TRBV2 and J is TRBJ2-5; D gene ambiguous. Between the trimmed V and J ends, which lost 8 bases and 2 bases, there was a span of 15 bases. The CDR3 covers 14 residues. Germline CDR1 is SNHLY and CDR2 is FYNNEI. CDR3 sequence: CASADSTHQETQYF. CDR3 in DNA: TGTGCCAGCGCAGACTCTACCCATCAAGAGACCCAGTACTTC.

CDR3 in DNA: TGTGCCAGCAGCCAAGATTCAGGACAATACGAGCAGTACTTC. Its protein product is CASSQDSGQYEQYF. This chain connects TRBV4-2 to TRBJ2-7, with a weak D call TRBD1 (5 bases). Germline CDR1 and CDR2: LGHNA and YNFKEQ. The germline V and J ends were trimmed by 0 bases and 4 bases, with 10 bases remaining between them. This CDR3 has 14 residues.

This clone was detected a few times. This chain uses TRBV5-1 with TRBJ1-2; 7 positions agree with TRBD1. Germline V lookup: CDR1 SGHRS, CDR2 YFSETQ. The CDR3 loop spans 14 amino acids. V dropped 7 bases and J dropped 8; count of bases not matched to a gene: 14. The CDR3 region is CASGRPGQPFGYTF. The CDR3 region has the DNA TGCGCCAGCGGCCGTCCGGGACAGCCCTTCGGCTACACCTTC.

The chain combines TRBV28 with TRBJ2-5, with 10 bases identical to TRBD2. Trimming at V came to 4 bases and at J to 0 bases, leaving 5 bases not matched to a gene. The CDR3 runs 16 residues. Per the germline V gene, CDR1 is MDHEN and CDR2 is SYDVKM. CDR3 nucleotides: TGTGCCAGCAGTTCCGGGACTAGCGTCGACCAAGAGACCCAGTACTTC. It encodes CASSSGTSVDQETQYF.

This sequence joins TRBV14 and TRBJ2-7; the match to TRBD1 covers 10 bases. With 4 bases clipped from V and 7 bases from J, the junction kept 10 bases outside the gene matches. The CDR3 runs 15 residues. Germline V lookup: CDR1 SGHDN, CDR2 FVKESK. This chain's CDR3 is CASSRPGQGLREQYF. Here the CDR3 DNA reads TGTGCCAGCAGCCGACCGGGACAGGGGTTGAGGGAGCAGTACTTC.

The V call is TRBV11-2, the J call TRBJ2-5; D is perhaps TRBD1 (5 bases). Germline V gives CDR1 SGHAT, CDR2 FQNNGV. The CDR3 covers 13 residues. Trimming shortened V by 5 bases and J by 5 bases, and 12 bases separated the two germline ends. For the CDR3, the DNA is TGTGCCAGCAGCCCCAGGGTACGGGAGACCCAGTACTTC. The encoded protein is CASSPRVRETQYF.

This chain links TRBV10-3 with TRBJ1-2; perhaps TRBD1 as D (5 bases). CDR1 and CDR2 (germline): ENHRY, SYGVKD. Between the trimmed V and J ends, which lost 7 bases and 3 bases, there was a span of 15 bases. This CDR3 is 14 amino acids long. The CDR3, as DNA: TGTGCCATCACTGGCACAGGCGGGCACTATGGCTACACCTTC. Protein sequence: CAITGTGGHYGYTF.

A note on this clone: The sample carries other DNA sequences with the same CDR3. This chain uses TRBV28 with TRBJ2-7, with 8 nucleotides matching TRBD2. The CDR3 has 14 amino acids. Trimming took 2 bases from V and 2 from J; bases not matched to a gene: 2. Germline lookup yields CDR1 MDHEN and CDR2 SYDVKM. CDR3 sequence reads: CASSLTGGPYEQYF. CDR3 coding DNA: TGTGCCAGCAGTTTAACGGGAGGGCCCTACGAGCAGTACTTC.

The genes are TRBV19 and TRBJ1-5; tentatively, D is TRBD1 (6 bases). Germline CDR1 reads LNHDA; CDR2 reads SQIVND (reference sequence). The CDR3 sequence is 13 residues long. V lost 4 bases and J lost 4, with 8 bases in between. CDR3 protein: CASSTQGNQPQHF. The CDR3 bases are TGTGCCAGTAGTACGCAGGGGAATCAGCCCCAGCATTTT.

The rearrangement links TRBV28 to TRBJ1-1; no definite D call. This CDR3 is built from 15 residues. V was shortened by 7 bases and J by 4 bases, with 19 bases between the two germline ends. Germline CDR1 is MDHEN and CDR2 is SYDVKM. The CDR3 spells CASTSEAVGVTEAFF. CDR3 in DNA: TGTGCCAGCACGTCCGAGGCCGTCGGCGTCACTGAAGCTTTCTTT.

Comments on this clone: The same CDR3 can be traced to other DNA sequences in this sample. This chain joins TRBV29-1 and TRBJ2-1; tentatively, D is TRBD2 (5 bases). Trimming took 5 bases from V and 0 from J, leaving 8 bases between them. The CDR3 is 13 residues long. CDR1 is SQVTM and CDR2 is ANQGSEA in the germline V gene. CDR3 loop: CSVSGSSYNEQFF. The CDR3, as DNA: TGCAGCGTTAGCGGTAGCTCCTACAATGAGCAGTTCTTC.

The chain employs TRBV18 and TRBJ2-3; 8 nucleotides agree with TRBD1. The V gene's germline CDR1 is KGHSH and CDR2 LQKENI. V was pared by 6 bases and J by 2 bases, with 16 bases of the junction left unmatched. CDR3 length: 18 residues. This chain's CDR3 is CASSPTVPGTGSTDTQYF. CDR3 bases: TGTGCCAGCTCGCCCACAGTCCCCGGGACAGGATCCACAGATACGCAGTATTTT.

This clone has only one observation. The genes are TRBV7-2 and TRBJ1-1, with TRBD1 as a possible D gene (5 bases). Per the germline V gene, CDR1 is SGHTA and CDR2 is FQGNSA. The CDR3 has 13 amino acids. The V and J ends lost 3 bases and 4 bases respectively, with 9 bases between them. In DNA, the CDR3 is TGTGCCAGCAGCTTTTCCGGGGCCACTGAAGCTTTCTTT. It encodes CASSFSGATEAFF.

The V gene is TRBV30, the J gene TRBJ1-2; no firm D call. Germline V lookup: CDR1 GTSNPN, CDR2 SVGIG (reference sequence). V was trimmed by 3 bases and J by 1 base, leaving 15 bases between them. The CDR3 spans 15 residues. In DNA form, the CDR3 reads TGTGCCTGGAGCGCATACTCCAGGAATAACTATGGCTACACCTTC. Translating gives CAWSAYSRNNYGYTF.

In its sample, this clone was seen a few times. CDR3: CASSLDRASFF. The CDR3 DNA follows: TGTGCCAGCAGTTTAGACAGGGCTTCGTTCTTC. This sequence joins TRBV6-6 and TRBJ2-1; TRBD1 agrees at 7 bases. V lost 4 bases, J lost 15 bases, and 6 bases stayed unmatched. Germline CDR1 is MNHNY and CDR2 is SVGAGI (reference sequence). The CDR3 covers 11 residues.

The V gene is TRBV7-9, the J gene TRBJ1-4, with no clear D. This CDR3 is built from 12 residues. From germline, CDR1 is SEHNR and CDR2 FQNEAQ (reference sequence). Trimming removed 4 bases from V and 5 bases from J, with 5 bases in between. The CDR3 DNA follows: TGTGCCAGCAGCTCCCTCAATGAAAAACTGTTTTTT. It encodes CASSSLNEKLFF.

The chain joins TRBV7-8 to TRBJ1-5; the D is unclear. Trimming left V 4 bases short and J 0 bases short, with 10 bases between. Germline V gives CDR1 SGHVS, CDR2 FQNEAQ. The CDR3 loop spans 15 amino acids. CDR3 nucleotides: TGTGCCAGCAGCTCTGTGGACCCTAGCAATCAGCCCCAGCATTTT. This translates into CASSSVDPSNQPQHF.

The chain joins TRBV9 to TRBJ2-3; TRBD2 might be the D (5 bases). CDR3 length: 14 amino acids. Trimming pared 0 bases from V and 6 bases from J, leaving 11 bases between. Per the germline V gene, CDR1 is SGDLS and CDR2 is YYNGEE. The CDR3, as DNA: TGTGCCAGCAGCGTAGAGGCCCGCGGGGATACGCAGTATTTT. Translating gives CASSVEARGDTQYF.

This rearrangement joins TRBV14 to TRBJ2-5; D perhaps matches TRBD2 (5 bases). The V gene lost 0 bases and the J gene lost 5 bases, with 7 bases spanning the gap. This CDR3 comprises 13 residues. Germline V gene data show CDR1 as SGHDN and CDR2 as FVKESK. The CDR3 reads CASSQDGVETQYF. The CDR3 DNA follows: TGTGCCAGCAGCCAAGACGGGGTCGAGACCCAGTACTTC. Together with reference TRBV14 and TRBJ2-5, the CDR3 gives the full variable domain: EAGVTQFPSHSVIEKGQTVTLRCDPISGHDNLYWYRRVMGKEIKFLLHFVKESKQDESGMPNNRFLAERTGGTYSTLKVQPAELEDSGVYFCASSQDGVETQYFGPGTRLLVL.

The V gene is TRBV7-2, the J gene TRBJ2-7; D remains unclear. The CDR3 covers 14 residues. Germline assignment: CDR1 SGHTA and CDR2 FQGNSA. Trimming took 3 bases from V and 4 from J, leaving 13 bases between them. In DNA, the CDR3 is TGTGCCAGCAGCTTGGGAACCTCGAGGTACGAGCAGTACTTC. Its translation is CASSLGTSRYEQYF.